The clone carrying this T cell receptor (beta chain) was picked up a small number of times. The antigen remains unidentified. From 300 to 400 ng of RNA, a library with molecular barcoded alpha/delta and beta/gamma adaptors was made. TCRdb re-analysed the reads in MiXCR, keeping a single row per CDR3 protein. The repertoire holds 85,000 to 100,000 distinct CDR3 sequences, with 20% to 25% as singletons. CDR3 length: 13 amino acids. The germline V and J ends were trimmed by 6 bases and 7 bases, with 12 bases remaining between them. Germline V gives CDR1 SGHTA, CDR2 FQGNSA. These data come from a study of read filtering for tumor transcriptome and immune sequencing. Study-level information: Transcriptome libraries were built from DNase-treated RNA.

Study-level results: IR-seq captured clonotypes deeper and more reliably than RNA-seq.

The clonotype was recovered from a donor at least 40 years old with multiple myeloma. This sequence joins TRBV7-2 and TRBJ1-4, with no clear D. Sequencing was carried out using a population of CD138-negative cells sorted from bone marrow. DNA for the CDR3: TGTGCCAGCAGGGCGTCTACGATTGAAAAACTGTTTTTT. It encodes CASRASTIEKLFF.